One T cell receptor (beta chain) is described in this entry. Its antigen is unknown. Qualities for individual bases were not recorded, and no much larger clone is one base off. This sample is part of a study of cytomegalovirus exposure and HLA in healthy donors (dated by TCRdb to the late 2010s). The study in broad terms: According to a later analysis, one platform produced both the approximately 110 validation repertoires and the 670 or so repertoires of the first cohort. The study aimed to test whether cataloging public T cell receptors could reveal signatures of past pathogen exposure. Along with the roughly 710-subject first cohort, a separate validation cohort of around 120 different subjects was used. To predict cytomegalovirus infection status, the study brought together high-throughput TCR immunosequencing, statistical association of individual TCRs with disease status, and machine learning. Results and caveats for the whole study, not just this receptor: All 120 or so repertoires were used to score co-occurrence in the validation cohort in a later analysis, because that analysis had no HLA typing for the cohort. A total of fewer than 200 TCR beta chains were listed by the study as associated with cytomegalovirus. A few of the identified cytomegalovirus-associated TCR beta chains were confirmed in vitro to be specific for cytomegalovirus antigens. The classifier was reported to diagnose cytomegalovirus status with high specificity and sensitivity in both the original and validation cohorts. Subsequent analysis determined that TCRs grouped into clusters in the first cohort also showed a tendency toward co-occurrence across the roughly 110 validation repertoires, and 94% of cluster scores exceeded 0. The authors suggested that the approach could potentially be generalized to other disease states and immunological phenotypes. Most TCR sequences were seen in very few donors, while some public TCRs were found in many individuals.

V lost 4 bases and J lost 1 base, and the count of bases not matched to a germline gene is 8. The germline V gene (reference sequence) provides CDR1 MNHNY and CDR2 SVGAGI. Spanning cysteine to phenylalanine, the CDR3 consists of 16 amino acids. Kept here is only the CDR3 DNA, which spans 48 bases and is read in frame from base 1. The method was the immunoSEQ multiplex PCR assay. The authors processed their data as follows. A statistical classification framework was built to diagnose cytomegalovirus status from the catalog of TCR beta chain sequences. What TCRdb holds here is the immuneACCESS table cut down to in-frame rearrangements. Part of the clones is not present; checked against another copy, under half of the missing clones reflect an unresolved V gene, and the others are unexplained. V, J and clone size are those of that table, while D and trimming were read from the DNA. This sample holds tens of thousands of clones; approximately 91% were observed only once. Together, the top ten hold approximately 2% of the sample.

Separate from the approximately 670-subject first cohort, the validation cohort of 95 to 150 subjects was the group to which the donors belonged. Recombination joined TRBV6-6 with TRBJ2-3, and TRBD2 matches 7 of the central bases. The receptor was derived from a man under 40 in good health and CMV-seronegative. Sequencing used PBMCs. CDR3 loop: CASSSPASGGTDTQYF. The DNA sequence is given as TGTGCCAGCAGTTCCCCGGCTAGCGGCGGCACAGATACGCAGTATTTT.